These T cell receptor beta chains were read from a single sample in a study of immune heterogeneity within non-small cell lung tumors. MiXCR was run by TCRdb on the multiplex PCR reads, yielding one entry per CDR3 protein. The data hold some 11,000 distinct CDR3 sequences, with approximately 31% observed a single time. Source material: lung tumor tissue. The receptors were sampled from a woman in her fifties or sixties with non-small cell lung cancer. CDR3s include the opening cysteine and the closing phenylalanine or tryptophan. A D gene is named only where the DNA matches it firmly. Only some rows state a clone size, as once, few, many or a class for expanded clones.

clone_size | d_call | cdr3_length | j_call | v_call | cdr3_nt | cdr3_aa
once | - | 14 | TRBJ2-7 | TRBV7-2 | TGTGCCAGCGCCGTGCAGTCCTCCGGTTACGAGCAGTACTTC | CASAVQSSGYEQYF
many | TRBD1 | 15 | TRBJ1-2 | TRBV13 | TGTGCCAGCAGCTCAACAGGGGGCTCTAACTATGGCTACACCTTC | CASSSTGGSNYGYTF
few | - | 12 | TRBJ2-7 | TRBV10-1 | TGCGCCAGCAGTAGGAGTCCTACAGAGGTCATTTTC | CASSRSPTEVIF
medium-sized | - | 17 | TRBJ1-1 | TRBV29-1 | TGCAGCGTTGGGTTTGGTTCTGGACGGATCATGAACACTGAAGCTTTCTTT | CSVGFGSGRIMNTEAFF
many | - | 13 | TRBJ2-2 | TRBV15 | TGTGCCACCAGCAGACAACCCACCGGGGAGCTGTTTTTT | CATSRQPTGELFF
many | - | 14 | TRBJ1-5 | TRBV30 | TGTGCCTGGAGTGCATTACTGGGCAATCAGCCCCAGCATTTT | CAWSALLGNQPQHF
many | TRBD2 | 14 | TRBJ2-1 | TRBV5-8 | TGTGCCAGCAGCCGACTAGCGACTGAGGGTTGGCAGTTCTTC | CASSRLATEGWQFF
- | TRBD1 | 17 | TRBJ2-5 | TRBV7-6 | TGTGCCAGCAGACCCCCACGGCCGACAGGGCGCCAAGAGACCCAGTACTTC | CASRPPRPTGRQETQYF
- | - | 16 | TRBJ2-1 | TRBV20-1 | TGCAGTGCTAGAGGGGGAGGGGGCACTACACTGAATGAGCAGTTCTTC | CSARGGGGTTLNEQFF
once | TRBD2 | 19 | TRBJ2-7 | TRBV6-2/TRBV6-3 | TGTGCCAGCAGTTACTCGCACCCGAGAGTTAGAGCGGGAGTGTACGAGCAGTACTTC | CASSYSHPRVRAGVYEQYF
medium-sized | TRBD2 | 17 | TRBJ2-3 | TRBV14 | TGTGCCAGCAGCCAAGATTACGGGCTAGCCGGGGGGGATACGCAGTATTTT | CASSQDYGLAGGDTQYF
- | - | 13 | TRBJ1-1 | TRBV20-1 | TGCAGTGCTCCTCTCTATCGGGCCCTTGAAGCTTTCTTT | CSAPLYRALEAFF
few | TRBD1 | 18 | TRBJ2-1 | TRBV28 | TGTGCCAGCAGTTTAAGTTTTTCGGGACAGGCAACTTACAATGAGCAGTTCTTC | CASSLSFSGQATYNEQFF
many | - | 17 | TRBJ1-1 | TRBV18 | TGTGCCAGCTCACCTCCGAATCAGAGCCATAGGAACACTGAAGCTTTCTTT | CASSPPNQSHRNTEAFF
once | - | 14 | TRBJ2-3 | TRBV5-1 | TGCGCCAGCAGCTTGCCGGATAGCACAGATACGCAGTATTTT | CASSLPDSTDTQYF
- | - | 17 | TRBJ2-6 | TRBV19 | TGTGCCAGTAGTATAGAGTGGGCCACCTCTGGGGCCAACGTCCTGACTTTC | CASSIEWATSGANVLTF
many | - | 16 | TRBJ2-1 | TRBV7-3 | TGTGCCAGCAGCTCGAGGGGGGGGGTCTCCTACAATGAGCAGTTCTTC | CASSSRGGVSYNEQFF
- | TRBD1 | 15 | TRBJ1-1 | TRBV6-1 | TGTGCCAGCAGTAAGGACAGGGGTCTGGGGACTGAAGCTTTCTTT | CASSKDRGLGTEAFF
medium-sized | - | 12 | TRBJ2-7 | TRBV30 | TGTGCCTGGAGTCCCCTCGACTACGAGCAGTACTTC | CAWSPLDYEQYF
many | - | 17 | TRBJ2-7 | TRBV19 | TGTGCCAGTAGTATTTCGTCCGGCAGGGACATGATCTACGAGCAGTACTTC | CASSISSGRDMIYEQYF
- | - | 14 | TRBJ2-3 | TRBV11-3 | TGTGCCAGCAACAAAGGGTCTAGCACAGATACGCAGTATTTT | CASNKGSSTDTQYF
many | TRBD1 | 17 | TRBJ1-2 | TRBV12-3/TRBV12-4 | TGTGCCAGCAGTCGCGGACAGGTTTTACTAGGGGGCTATGGCTACACCTTC | CASSRGQVLLGGYGYTF